These 6 T cell receptor beta chains were all obtained from the same sample, sequenced in a study of blood T cell repertoires in COVID-19. Libraries were prepared by immunoSEQ multiplex PCR; TCRdb keeps only in-frame clonotypes and omits some of them. The data contain nearly 200,000 clones, just under 85% of them singletons. Sequencing input: peripheral blood. These receptors originate from a human donor with acute or convalescent COVID-19. The donor label of this sample is uncertain.

CDR3 amino acids: CASSRRYTDTQYF. The CDR3 DNA follows: TGTGCCAGCAGCCGCAGATACACAGATACGCAGTATTTT. The chain is built from TRBV14 and TRBJ2-3; unclear D gene. Trimming left V 4 bases short and J 2 bases short, with 7 bases between. This CDR3 comprises 13 residues. CDR1 and CDR2 from the germline V gene are SGHDN and FVKESK.

The DNA for the CDR3 is TGCGCCAGCAGCTTGGGACCTGTCCTAGCGGGAGACGATGAGCAGTTCTTC. Its translation: CASSLGPVLAGDDEQFF. This chain links TRBV5-1 with TRBJ2-1; the match to TRBD2 covers 10 bases. CDR1 SGHRS and CDR2 YFSETQ come from the germline V gene. The CDR3 is made up of 17 amino acids. Trimming at V came to 0 bases and at J to 8 bases, leaving 11 bases not matched to a gene.

This chain joins TRBV7-2 and TRBJ1-4; D perhaps matches TRBD1 (5 bases). V was pared by 5 bases and J by 5 bases, with 15 bases between. Germline values: CDR1 SGHTA, CDR2 FQGNSA. The CDR3 has 15 amino acids. In nucleotides, the CDR3 is TGTGCCAGCAGCCGGTTAGGGGCAGGGAATGAAAAACTGTTTTTT. Its translation: CASSRLGAGNEKLFF.

The V call is TRBV3-1 (or the pseudogene TRBV3-2), the J call TRBJ2-2; 12 bases line up with TRBD1. V was clipped by 4 bases and J by 9 bases; unmatched bases: 9. The CDR3 has 16 amino acids. Per germline, CDR1 LGHDT and CDR2 YNNKEL (reference sequence). The CDR3 is CASSRDRGLSSRELFF. The DNA of the CDR3 is TGTGCCAGCAGCCGGGACAGGGGGCTCAGTAGTCGGGAGCTGTTTTTT.

This clone was found once. The genes are TRBV7-3 and TRBJ2-6; 9 positions match TRBD1. Germline-derived CDR1 and CDR2 are SGHTA and FQGTGA. V lost 5 bases and J lost 5; bases outside the gene matches: 13. This CDR3 comprises 18 residues. CDR3 in DNA: TGTGCCAGCAGCCCCCAGGGACAGGGTCTCCTCTGGGCCAACGTCCTGACTTTC. It specifies CASSPQGQGLLWANVLTF.

The chain links TRBV19 to TRBJ2-1; D not certain. V lost 9 bases, J lost 7 bases, and 22 bases lay in between. Germline values: CDR1 LNHDA, CDR2 SQIVND (reference sequence). The CDR3 has 15 residues. CDR3 sequence: CASRVGVGAWNEQFF. In DNA, the CDR3 is TGTGCCAGCCGCGTAGGAGTTGGTGCCTGGAATGAGCAGTTCTTC.